The rows below give T cell receptor beta chains drawn from one sample of a study of CD8 T cells in Susac syndrome. TCRdb fed the immunoSEQ multiplex PCR reads into MiXCR, producing one record per CDR3 protein. This sample has some 260,000 distinct CDR3 sequences, with 80% to 90% found just once. Sequenced sample: CD8+ T cells from PBMCs. All receptors derive from a human donor with multiple sclerosis. The CDR3 runs from the conserved cysteine through the conserved F or W. The D gene is left open where the match is weak. Expanded clones are given a class, and other clones once, few, many or no size at all.

CDR3 DNA,CDR3 protein,J gene,D gene,V gene,clone size
TGTGCCAGCAGTACTTTCACCCGGGACGCAACCCTCAATGAGCAGTTCTTC,CASSTFTRDATLNEQFF,TRBJ2-1,NA,TRBV28,NA
TGTGCCAGCAGCAAAGATCGGGGAGGGGAGGCACAGGGGGCCAACGTCCTGACTTTC,CASSKDRGGEAQGANVLTF,TRBJ2-6,TRBD2,TRBV7-6,NA
TGTGCCAGTAGTACCTCTAGCGGATACTACAATGAGCAGTTCTTC,CASSTSSGYYNEQFF,TRBJ2-1,TRBD2,TRBV19,NA
TGTGCCAGCAGTGACCAGTACCAAGAGACCCAGTACTTC,CASSDQYQETQYF,TRBJ2-5,NA,TRBV28,NA
TGCGCCAGCAGCCCCCGGCCGGGGAGGGCCCACAATGAGCAGTTCTTC,CASSPRPGRAHNEQFF,TRBJ2-1,TRBD2,TRBV5-1,NA
TGTGCCATCAGTGATCAAGTCGGCCACCCGGGACAGTTCTTC,CAISDQVGHPGQFF,TRBJ2-1,NA,TRBV10-3,NA
TGTGCCAGCAGTCCGGCAGGGTCAGCGGCCTACGAGCAGTACTTC,CASSPAGSAAYEQYF,TRBJ2-7,NA,TRBV27,NA
TGTGCCAGCAGCGCGGGTGTAGGGACCTACAATGAGCAGTTCTTC,CASSAGVGTYNEQFF,TRBJ2-1,NA,TRBV11-3,NA
TGTGCCAGCAGCCCAGACAGGACTAGCGGTTACAATGAGCAGTTCTTC,CASSPDRTSGYNEQFF,TRBJ2-1,TRBD2,TRBV27,NA
TGTGCCAGCAGCCGCGACAGGGGCAATCAGCCCCAGCATTTT,CASSRDRGNQPQHF,TRBJ1-5,TRBD1,TRBV11-2,few
TGTGCCAGCAGTTACTCCCCCCGAGGGAATGACGAGCAGTACTTC,CASSYSPRGNDEQYF,TRBJ2-7,NA,TRBV6-6,NA
TGTGCCATTTTAGGGGGCGCGGGAGAGAACACCGGGGAGCTGTTTTTT,CAILGGAGENTGELFF,TRBJ2-2,NA,TRBV10-3,NA
TGTGCCAGCAGCGCGGACGGTCACAATCAGCCCCAGCATTTT,CASSADGHNQPQHF,TRBJ1-5,NA,TRBV7-9,NA
TGTGCCAGCAGCCCAGCCGGACAGGGGGCTAACTATGGCTACACCTTC,CASSPAGQGANYGYTF,TRBJ1-2,TRBD1,TRBV7-9,NA
TGTGCCAGCAGTTTGAGTCGGGGACAGAACACTGAAGCTTTCTTT,CASSLSRGQNTEAFF,TRBJ1-1,NA,TRBV27,NA
TGTGCCAGCAGGAGACTAGCGGGCCCCTACGAGCAGTACTTC,CASRRLAGPYEQYF,TRBJ2-7,TRBD2,TRBV5-6,NA
TGTGCCAGCAGTTTGGGGGGCGGGTCAGGGGCCAACGTCCTGACTTTC,CASSLGGGSGANVLTF,TRBJ2-6,NA,TRBV27,NA
TGTGCCAGCAGTGAATCGGAGTTCTACGAGCAGTACTTC,CASSESEFYEQYF,TRBJ2-7,NA,TRBV6-1,NA
TGCACCGCGTGGCTAGCGGGAACCTACGAGCAGTACTTC,CTAWLAGTYEQYF,TRBJ2-7,TRBD2,TRBV20-1,NA
TGTGCCAGCAGCTTAAGTTCGTTCGAGCAGTACTTC,CASSLSSFEQYF,TRBJ2-7,NA,TRBV7-9,NA
TGTGCCAGCAGTCCCCGTTTCGGGTCCACTGAAGCTTTCTTT,CASSPRFGSTEAFF,TRBJ1-1,NA,TRBV28,NA
TGTGCCAGCAGTTTAGCCCTACAGGGAACAGATACGCAGTATTTT,CASSLALQGTDTQYF,TRBJ2-3,NA,TRBV27,NA
TGTGCCAGCAGTTACCAGGCGGGACACAATGAGCAGTTCTTC,CASSYQAGHNEQFF,TRBJ2-1,NA,TRBV6-2/TRBV6-3,few
TGCAGTGCTAGGGGGGAAAAAGCGGAGCTACCCTACAATGAGCAGTTCTTC,CSARGEKAELPYNEQFF,TRBJ2-1,NA,TRBV20-1,once
TGTGGACACAACACCGGGGAGCTGTTTTTT,CGHNTGELFF,TRBJ2-2,NA,TRBV2,NA
TGTGCCAGCAGTGAAGGTCCGGGATCGGAAGCTTTCTTT,CASSEGPGSEAFF,TRBJ1-1,NA,TRBV6-1,few
TGTGCCCTACTTAGCAGGGGATACGGGAGTGAGCAGTTCTTC,CALLSRGYGSEQFF,TRBJ2-1,NA,TRBV2,once
TGTGCCACCAGCAGAGTATCCGGGAGTTCATACAATGAGCAGTTCTTC,CATSRVSGSSYNEQFF,TRBJ2-1,NA,TRBV15,NA
TGTGCCAGTAGTGTGGGGCTCACTGAAGCTTTCTTT,CASSVGLTEAFF,TRBJ1-1,NA,TRBV19,once
TGTGCCAGCAGAGGGGCCCACTACGAGCAGTACTTC,CASRGAHYEQYF,TRBJ2-7,NA,TRBV6-1,few
TGCGCCAGCAGCCACCTAGCGGGAGCCCAAGAGACCCAGTACTTC,CASSHLAGAQETQYF,TRBJ2-5,TRBD2,TRBV4-1,NA
TGTGCCAGCAGTCTGGAGACAGGGGATGAAAAACTGTTTTTT,CASSLETGDEKLFF,TRBJ1-4,TRBD1,TRBV27,once
TGTGCCATCAGTGAGGTATACAATGAGCAGTTCTTC,CAISEVYNEQFF,TRBJ2-1,NA,TRBV10-3,NA
TGTGCCAGCAGTTTGCTAACTAGCGGGAGGACTTCCTACGAGCAGTACTTC,CASSLLTSGRTSYEQYF,TRBJ2-7,TRBD2,TRBV6-2/TRBV6-3,once
TGTGCCAGCAGTTACTCGCCCTCGGAGCAGTTCTTC,CASSYSPSEQFF,TRBJ2-1,NA,TRBV6-5,NA
TGTGCCAGCAGTTACGATTCAATAGCAAGAAATGATTCACCCCTCCACTTT,CASSYDSIARNDSPLHF,TRBJ1-6,NA,TRBV6-5,NA
TGTGCCAGCAGCACTTGGACAAAAAAGAACAATGAGCAGTTCTTC,CASSTWTKKNNEQFF,TRBJ2-1,NA,TRBV7-9,NA
TGTGCCAGCAGTTTATCGGGTCCCTGGGGCGAGCAGTACTTC,CASSLSGPWGEQYF,TRBJ2-7,NA,TRBV12-3/TRBV12-4,NA
TGCAGTGCTATACAGGGTTCCGGTGAGCAGTTCTTC,CSAIQGSGEQFF,TRBJ2-1,NA,TRBV20-1,NA
TGCGCCAGCAGCTTCTCAGACAGCAATAGGGATGAAGCTTTCTTT,CASSFSDSNRDEAFF,TRBJ1-1,NA,TRBV5-1,NA
TGCGCCAGCAGCTTGGTTAGCCCCGTGATAGAGACCCAGTACTTC,CASSLVSPVIETQYF,TRBJ2-5,NA,TRBV5-1,NA
TGTGCCAGCAGTGGATTCCCAGCGGAGCCCCAGCATTTT,CASSGFPAEPQHF,TRBJ1-5,NA,TRBV28,NA
TGTGCCAGCAGCCAAGACGCGACAGGGGCCGGGGAGCTGTTTTTT,CASSQDATGAGELFF,TRBJ2-2,TRBD1,TRBV14,NA
TGTGCCAGCAGTTTTATCGGAGCCGCTACTGAAGCTTTCTTT,CASSFIGAATEAFF,TRBJ1-1,NA,TRBV27,NA
TGTGCCAGCAGCGGTGCGGGGTACGAGCAGTACTTC,CASSGAGYEQYF,TRBJ2-7,NA,TRBV7-9,NA